This T cell receptor (beta chain) was observed in a study of T cells in Graves' hyperthyroidism and ophthalmopathy. It was RNA transcripts that yielded the amplified TCR beta CDR3 regions. Using the HTBI primer set, a first-round RT-PCR was run on the TCR CDR3. TCRdb passed the multiplex PCR reads through MiXCR, listing each CDR3 protein once. The sample has some 200,000 distinct CDR3 sequences; about 15% are singletons. Isolation of PBMCs was performed on 8 to 10 ml fresh peripheral blood. This clonotype showed up many times. The CDR3 sequence is 15 residues long. V lost 2 bases and J lost 3; bases outside the gene matches: 4. CDR1 is ENHRY, CDR2 SYGVKD, per germline.

V and J are TRBV10-3 and TRBJ1-5; 7 positions agree with TRBD1. The sequence was collected from a woman in her fifties or sixties with Graves' hyperthyroidism. Sequenced material: blood. This chain's CDR3 is CAISERDRVNQPQHF. CDR3 DNA: TGTGCCATCAGTGAGCGCGACAGGGTCAATCAGCCCCAGCATTTT.